The subject of this entry is one T cell receptor beta chain. What it recognizes is unknown. CDR1 is SGHTA and CDR2 is FQGNSA in the germline V gene. The length of the CDR3 is 14 residues. V lost 0 bases and J 6 bases, leaving 9 bases between the germline ends. cDNA came from roughly 0.53 to 1 ug RNA primed by random hexamers. Across 54 Vbeta and 13 Jbeta, immunoSEQ multiplex PCR amplified TCR beta CDR3. MiXCR was run by TCRdb on the immunoSEQ multiplex PCR reads, yielding one entry per CDR3 protein. The sample lists under 550,000 distinct CDR3 sequences; 75% to 90% were seen once. These data are taken from a study of CD8 T cells in Susac syndrome. General study points: The study recognized that the number of individuals in its TCR sequencing and HLA analysis was relatively small.

Sequencing of TCR beta, carried out with a high-throughput approach, was applied to CD8+ and CD4+ T cells from the blood. Multiple sclerosis controls were treatment-naive patients with stable or active relapsing-remitting disease. The sequenced sample consisted of CD8+ T cells from PBMCs. The chain couples TRBV7-2 to TRBJ2-1; D possibly corresponds to TRBD2 (6 bases). The TCR sequence derives from a human donor with multiple sclerosis. The CDR3 loop is CASSLAGSGNEQFF. The CDR3, as DNA: TGTGCCAGCAGCTTAGCCGGGAGCGGCAATGAGCAGTTCTTC.